This T cell receptor (beta chain) was recorded in a study of shared clonotypes between healthy human individuals. Study as a whole: The donor pool was made up of two women and a few men aged 18 to 49. Study-level findings and limits: It was the non-shared clonotypes that had lower generation probabilities than clonotypes shared by all four donors.

The CDR3 spans 14 residues. V shed 7 bases and J 5 bases; nucleotides not matched to a gene: 11. Germline values: CDR1 SQVTM, CDR2 ANQGSEA. Every donor, a Caucasian adult, lived in Nashville, Tennessee. CD4+ cells yielded CD45RA+ naive and CD45RA-negative memory subsets. This clone occurred a few times. No antigen is known for it. Profiling relied on immunoSEQ multiplex PCR, and the TCRdb table lists in-frame clones only, not all of them. In the table there are under 850,000 clones, roughly two thirds of which are singletons. The TCR comes from a woman younger than 45 in good health. Sequencing input: memory CD4+ T cells sorted from blood. As for subset: CD45RA-negative fraction. The chain carries TRBV29-1 and TRBJ2-5; 9 nucleotides match TRBD2. The chain's CDR3 is CSARGGREGETQYF. The CDR3 DNA reads TGCAGCGCCCGCGGGGGGCGGGAGGGGGAGACCCAGTACTTC.